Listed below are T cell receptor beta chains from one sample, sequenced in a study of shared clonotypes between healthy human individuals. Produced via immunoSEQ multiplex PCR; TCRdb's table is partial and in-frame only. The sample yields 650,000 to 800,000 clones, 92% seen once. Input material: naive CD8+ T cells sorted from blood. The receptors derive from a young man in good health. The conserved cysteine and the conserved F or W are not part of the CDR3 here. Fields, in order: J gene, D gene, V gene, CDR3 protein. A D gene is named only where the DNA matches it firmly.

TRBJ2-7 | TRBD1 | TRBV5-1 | ASSLWTGKDEQY
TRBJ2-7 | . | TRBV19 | ASSSLPSSPGGISYEQY
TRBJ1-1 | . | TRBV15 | ATSRDRTVNTEAF
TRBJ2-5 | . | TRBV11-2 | ASSLAGRSRKETQY
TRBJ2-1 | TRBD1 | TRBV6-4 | ASSSGTGLTYNEQF
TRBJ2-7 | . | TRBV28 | ASSLTGLGYEQY
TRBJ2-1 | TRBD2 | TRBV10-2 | ASISGRGEQF
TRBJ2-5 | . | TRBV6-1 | ASSALAAQETQY
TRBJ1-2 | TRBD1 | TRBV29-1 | SVEDLDRGTYGYT
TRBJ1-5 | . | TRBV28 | AGGQYNQPQH
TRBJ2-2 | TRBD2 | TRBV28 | ASSPLSGRTNTGELF
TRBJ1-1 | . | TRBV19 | ASSISENTEAF
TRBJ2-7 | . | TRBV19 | ASSIHGGEQY
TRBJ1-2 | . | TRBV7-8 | ASSLGAQGSHHGYT
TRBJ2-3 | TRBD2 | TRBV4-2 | ASSRPSGGSTTDTQY
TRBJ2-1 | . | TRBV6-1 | ASGAYNEQF
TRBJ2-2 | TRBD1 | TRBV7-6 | ASSLGPGQGASGELF
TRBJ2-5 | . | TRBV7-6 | ASSDTRTGQETQY
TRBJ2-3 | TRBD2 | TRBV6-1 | ASSDAGLAGVGSDTQY
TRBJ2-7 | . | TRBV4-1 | ASSLGTAYYEQY
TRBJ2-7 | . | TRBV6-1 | ASKHSFEQY
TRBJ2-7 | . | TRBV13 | ASSPTPSYEQY
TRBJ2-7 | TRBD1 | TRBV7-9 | ASSLAGQDYEQY
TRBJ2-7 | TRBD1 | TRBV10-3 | AISEGTGYEQY
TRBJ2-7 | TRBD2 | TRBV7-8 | ASSLGIWGLTSGRTNEQY
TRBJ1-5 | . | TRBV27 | ASSPMAGSLQPQH